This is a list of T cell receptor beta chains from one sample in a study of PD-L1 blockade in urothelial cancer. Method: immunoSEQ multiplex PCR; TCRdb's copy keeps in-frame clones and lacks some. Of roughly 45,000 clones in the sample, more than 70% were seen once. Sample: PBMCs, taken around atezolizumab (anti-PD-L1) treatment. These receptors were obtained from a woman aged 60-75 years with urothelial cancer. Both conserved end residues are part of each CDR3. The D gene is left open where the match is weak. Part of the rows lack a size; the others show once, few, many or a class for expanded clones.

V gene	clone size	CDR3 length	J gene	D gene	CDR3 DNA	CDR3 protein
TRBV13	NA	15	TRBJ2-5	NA	TGTGCCAGCACCGCCGGAATGGGGGGGCGGGAGACCCAGTACTTC	CASTAGMGGRETQYF
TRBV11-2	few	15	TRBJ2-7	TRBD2	TGTGCCAGCACCTACGACGCTAGCGGGAGCCACGAGCAGTACTTC	CASTYDASGSHEQYF
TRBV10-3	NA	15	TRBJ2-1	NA	TGTGCCATCAGTGAGCATGAACTTCCCTACAATGAGCAGTTCTTC	CAISEHELPYNEQFF
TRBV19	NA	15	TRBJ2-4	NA	TGTGCCAGTGACACGGGCCGAACCGCGGGGAACATTCAGTACTTC	CASDTGRTAGNIQYF
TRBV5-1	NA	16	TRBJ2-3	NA	TGCGCCAGCAGCTTGGGAGGGACCTACAGGGACGATACGCAGTATTTT	CASSLGGTYRDDTQYF
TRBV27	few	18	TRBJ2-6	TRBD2	TGTGCCAGCAGTTTAACTAGCGGGAGGGCCTCTGGGGCCAACGTCCTGACTTTC	CASSLTSGRASGANVLTF
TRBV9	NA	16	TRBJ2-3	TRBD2	TGTGCCAGCAGCGTCAGGGAGACCGGGAGGGCGGATACGCAGTATTTT	CASSVRETGRADTQYF
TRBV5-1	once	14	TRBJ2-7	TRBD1	TGCGCCAGCAGCTTGGCGGGGACAGACTACGAGCAGTACTTC	CASSLAGTDYEQYF
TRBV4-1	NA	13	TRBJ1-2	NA	TGCGCCAGCAGCCGGACAGTCAACTATGGCTACACCTTC	CASSRTVNYGYTF
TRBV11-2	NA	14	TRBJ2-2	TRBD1	TGTGCCAGCAGCTTTTCAGGGGGCAACGGGGAGCTGTTTTTT	CASSFSGGNGELFF
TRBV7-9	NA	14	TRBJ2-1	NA	TGTGCCGGGAGGGGGGGAGCTGCCCACAATGAGCAGTTCTTC	CAGRGGAAHNEQFF
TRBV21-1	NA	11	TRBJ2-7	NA	TGTGCCAGCATCGTTCCCTACGAGCAGTACTTC	CASIVPYEQYF
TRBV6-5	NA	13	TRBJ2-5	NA	TGTGCCAGCAGTTACTCCCGAGGAGGGGCCCAGTACTTC	CASSYSRGGAQYF